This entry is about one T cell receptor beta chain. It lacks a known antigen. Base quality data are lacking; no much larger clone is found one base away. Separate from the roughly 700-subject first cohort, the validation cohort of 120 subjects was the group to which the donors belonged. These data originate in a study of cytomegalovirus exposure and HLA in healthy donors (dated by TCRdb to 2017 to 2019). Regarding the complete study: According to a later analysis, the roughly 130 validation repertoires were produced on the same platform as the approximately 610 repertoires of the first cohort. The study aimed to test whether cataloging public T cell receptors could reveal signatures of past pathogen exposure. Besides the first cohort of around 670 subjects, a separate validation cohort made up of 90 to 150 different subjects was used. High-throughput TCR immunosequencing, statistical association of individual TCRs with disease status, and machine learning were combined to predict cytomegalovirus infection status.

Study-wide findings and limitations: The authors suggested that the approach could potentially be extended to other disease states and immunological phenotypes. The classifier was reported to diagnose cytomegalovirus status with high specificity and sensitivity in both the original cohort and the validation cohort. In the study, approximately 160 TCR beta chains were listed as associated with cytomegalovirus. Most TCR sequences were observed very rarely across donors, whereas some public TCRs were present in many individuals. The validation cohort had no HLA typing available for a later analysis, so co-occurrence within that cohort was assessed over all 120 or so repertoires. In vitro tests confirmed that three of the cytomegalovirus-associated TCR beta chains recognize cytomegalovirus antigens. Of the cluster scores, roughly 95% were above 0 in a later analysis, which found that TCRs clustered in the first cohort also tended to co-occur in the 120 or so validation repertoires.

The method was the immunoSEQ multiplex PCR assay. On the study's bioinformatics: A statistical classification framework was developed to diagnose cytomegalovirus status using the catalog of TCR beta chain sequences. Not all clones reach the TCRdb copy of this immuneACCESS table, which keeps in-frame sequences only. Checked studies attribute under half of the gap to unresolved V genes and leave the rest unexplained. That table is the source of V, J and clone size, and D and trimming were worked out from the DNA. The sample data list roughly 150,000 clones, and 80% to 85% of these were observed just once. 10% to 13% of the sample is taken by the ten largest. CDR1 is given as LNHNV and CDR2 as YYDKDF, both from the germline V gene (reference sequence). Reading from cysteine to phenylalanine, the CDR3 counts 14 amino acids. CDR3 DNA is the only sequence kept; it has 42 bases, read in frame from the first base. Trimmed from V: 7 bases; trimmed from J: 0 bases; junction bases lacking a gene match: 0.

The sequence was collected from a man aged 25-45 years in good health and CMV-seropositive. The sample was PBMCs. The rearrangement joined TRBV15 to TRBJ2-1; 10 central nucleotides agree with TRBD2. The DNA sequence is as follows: TGTGCCACCACTAGCGGGGGCTCCTACAATGAGCAGTTCTTC. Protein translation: CATTSGGSYNEQFF.